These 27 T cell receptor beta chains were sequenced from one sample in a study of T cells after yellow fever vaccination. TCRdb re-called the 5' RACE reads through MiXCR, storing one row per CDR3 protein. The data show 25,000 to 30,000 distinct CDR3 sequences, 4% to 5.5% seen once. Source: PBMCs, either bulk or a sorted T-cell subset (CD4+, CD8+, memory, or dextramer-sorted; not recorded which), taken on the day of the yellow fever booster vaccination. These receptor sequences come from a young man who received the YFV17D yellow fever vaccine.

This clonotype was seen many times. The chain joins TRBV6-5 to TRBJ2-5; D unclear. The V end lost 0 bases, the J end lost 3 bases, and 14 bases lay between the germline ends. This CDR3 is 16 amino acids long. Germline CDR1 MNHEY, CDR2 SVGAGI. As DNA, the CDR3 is TGTGCCAGCAGTTACTCGGTGGGCATAGCCAAAGAGACCCAGTACTTC. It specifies CASSYSVGIAKETQYF.

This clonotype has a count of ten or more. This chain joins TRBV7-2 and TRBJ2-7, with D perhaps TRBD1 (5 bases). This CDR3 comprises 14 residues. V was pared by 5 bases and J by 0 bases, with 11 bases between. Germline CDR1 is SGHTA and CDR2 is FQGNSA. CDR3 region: CASSAQGTSYEQYF. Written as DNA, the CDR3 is TGTGCCAGCAGCGCCCAGGGCACCTCCTACGAGCAGTACTTC.

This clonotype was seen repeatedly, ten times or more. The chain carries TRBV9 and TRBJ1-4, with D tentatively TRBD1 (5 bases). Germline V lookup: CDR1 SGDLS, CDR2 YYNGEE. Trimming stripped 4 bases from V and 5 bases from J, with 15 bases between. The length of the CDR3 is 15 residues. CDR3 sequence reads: CASSFGTNINEKLFF. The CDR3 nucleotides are TGTGCCAGCAGCTTCGGGACGAACATAAATGAAAAACTGTTTTTT.

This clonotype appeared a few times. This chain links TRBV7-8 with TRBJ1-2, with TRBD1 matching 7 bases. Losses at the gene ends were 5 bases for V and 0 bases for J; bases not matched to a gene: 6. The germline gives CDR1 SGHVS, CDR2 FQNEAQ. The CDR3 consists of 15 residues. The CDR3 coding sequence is TGTGCCAGCAGCCCTATGGGACAGACTAACTATGGCTACACCTTC. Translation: CASSPMGQTNYGYTF.

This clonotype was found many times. Written as DNA, the CDR3 is TGTGCCAGCAGTTCCAGGACGGTCTATCTTACCTTC. Protein sequence: CASSSRTVYLTF. The chain couples TRBV12-3 or TRBV12-4 to TRBJ1-2; D is ambiguous. The CDR3 totals 12 residues. V was clipped by 4 bases and J by 14 bases, with 17 bases between them.

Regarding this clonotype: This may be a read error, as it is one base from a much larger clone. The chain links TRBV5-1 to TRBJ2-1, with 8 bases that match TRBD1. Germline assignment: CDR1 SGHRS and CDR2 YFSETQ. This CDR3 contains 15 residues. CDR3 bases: TGCGCCAGCTGCTTCGGACAGGGCACCTACAATGAGCAGTTCTTC. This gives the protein CASCFGQGTYNEQFF.

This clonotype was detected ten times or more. The CDR3, as DNA: TGTGCCAGCAGTTTGCGGCAGACTGAAGCTTTCTTT. Protein product: CASSLRQTEAFF. This chain connects TRBV28 to TRBJ1-1; D is unresolved. This CDR3 is built from 12 residues. The ends were cut back, 3 bases at V and 5 bases at J, with 7 bases in the middle. CDR1 and CDR2 from the germline V gene are MDHEN and SYDVKM.

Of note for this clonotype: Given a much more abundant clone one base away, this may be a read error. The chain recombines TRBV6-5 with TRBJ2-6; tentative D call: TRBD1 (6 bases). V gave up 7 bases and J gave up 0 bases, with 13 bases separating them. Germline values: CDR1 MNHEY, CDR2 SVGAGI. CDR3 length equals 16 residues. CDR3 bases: TGTGCCAGCACACGAGGGGGAAGCTCTGGGGCCAACGTCCTGACTTTC. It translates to CASTRGGSSGANVLTF.

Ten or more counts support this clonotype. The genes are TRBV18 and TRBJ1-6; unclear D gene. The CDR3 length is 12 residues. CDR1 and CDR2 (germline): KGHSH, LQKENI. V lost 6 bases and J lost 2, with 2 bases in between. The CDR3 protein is CASSPYNSPLHF. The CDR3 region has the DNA TGTGCCAGCTCCCCCTATAATTCACCCCTCCACTTT.

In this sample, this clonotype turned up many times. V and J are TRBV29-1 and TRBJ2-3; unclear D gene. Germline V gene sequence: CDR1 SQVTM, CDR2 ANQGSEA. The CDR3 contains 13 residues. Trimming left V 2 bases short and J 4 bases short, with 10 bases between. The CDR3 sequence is CSVEFLGPDTQYF. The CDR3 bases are TGCAGCGTTGAATTTCTGGGCCCAGATACGCAGTATTTT.

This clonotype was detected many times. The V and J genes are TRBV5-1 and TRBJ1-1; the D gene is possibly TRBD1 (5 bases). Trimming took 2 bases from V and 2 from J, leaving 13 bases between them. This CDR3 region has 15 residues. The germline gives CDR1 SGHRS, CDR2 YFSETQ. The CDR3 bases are TGCGCCAGCAGCTTTTCCCCAGGGCATAACACTGAAGCTTTCTTT. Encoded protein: CASSFSPGHNTEAFF.

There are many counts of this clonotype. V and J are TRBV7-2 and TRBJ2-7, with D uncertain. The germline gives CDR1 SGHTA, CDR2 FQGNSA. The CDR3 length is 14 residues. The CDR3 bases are TGTGCCAGCAGCTTATCAGGTGGCTCCCACGAGCAGTACGTC. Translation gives CASSLSGGSHEQYV.

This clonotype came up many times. The CDR3 coding sequence is TGCAGTGCTAGAAGACAGGGGACCTACGAGCAGTACTTC. This codes for CSARRQGTYEQYF. This chain uses TRBV20-1 with TRBJ2-7; TRBD1 matches 8 bases. Germline assignment: CDR1 DFQATT and CDR2 SNEGSKA (reference sequence). The ends lost 2 bases at V and 2 bases at J; junction bases unmatched: 2. CDR3 length: 13 residues.

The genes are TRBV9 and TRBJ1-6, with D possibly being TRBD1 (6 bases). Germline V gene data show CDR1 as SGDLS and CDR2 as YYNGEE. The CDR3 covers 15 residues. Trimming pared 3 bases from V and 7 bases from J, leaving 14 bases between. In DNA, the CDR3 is TGTGCCAGCAGCGACCACGGGGGCTTCAATTCACCCCTCCACTTT. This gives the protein CASSDHGGFNSPLHF.

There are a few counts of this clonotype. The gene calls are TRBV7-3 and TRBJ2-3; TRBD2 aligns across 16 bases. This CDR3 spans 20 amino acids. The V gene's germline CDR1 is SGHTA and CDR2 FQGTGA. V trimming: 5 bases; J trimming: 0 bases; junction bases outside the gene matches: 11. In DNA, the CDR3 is TGTGCCAGCAGCCCAACCGGGACTAGCGGGGGGGCGAGTAGCACAGATACGCAGTATTTT. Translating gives CASSPTGTSGGASSTDTQYF.

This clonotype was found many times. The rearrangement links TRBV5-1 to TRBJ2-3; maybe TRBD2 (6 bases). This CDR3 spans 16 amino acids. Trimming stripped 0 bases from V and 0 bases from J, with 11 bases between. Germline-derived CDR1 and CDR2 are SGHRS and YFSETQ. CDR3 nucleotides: TGCGCCAGCAGCTTGGAGGGGAGGTCTAGCACAGATACGCAGTATTTT. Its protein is CASSLEGRSSTDTQYF.

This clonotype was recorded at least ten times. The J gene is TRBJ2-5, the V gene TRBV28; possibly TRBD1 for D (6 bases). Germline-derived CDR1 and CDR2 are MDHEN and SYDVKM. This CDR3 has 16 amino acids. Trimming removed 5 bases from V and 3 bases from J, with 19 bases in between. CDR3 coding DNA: TGTGCCAGCAGTCTGTCCGGACTGGACAGAAAAGAGACCCAGTACTTC. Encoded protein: CASSLSGLDRKETQYF.

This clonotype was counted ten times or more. The CDR3 protein is CASSGSGTGGLRGYTF. CDR3 nucleotide sequence: TGTGCCAGCAGTGGATCCGGGACAGGGGGCCTTCGGGGCTACACCTTC. The chain has TRBV12-3 or TRBV12-4 and TRBJ1-2; TRBD1 aligns across 12 bases. The CDR3 consists of 16 residues. After removal of 5 bases from V and 8 bases from J, the junction contained 12 bases not matched to a gene.

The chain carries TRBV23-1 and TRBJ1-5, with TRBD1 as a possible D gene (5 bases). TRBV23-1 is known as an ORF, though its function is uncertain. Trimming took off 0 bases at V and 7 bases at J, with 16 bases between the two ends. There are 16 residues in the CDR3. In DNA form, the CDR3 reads TGCGCCAGCAGTCAATCCGGGCAGGGTCGAGGACAGCCCCAGCATTTT. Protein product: CASSQSGQGRGQPQHF.

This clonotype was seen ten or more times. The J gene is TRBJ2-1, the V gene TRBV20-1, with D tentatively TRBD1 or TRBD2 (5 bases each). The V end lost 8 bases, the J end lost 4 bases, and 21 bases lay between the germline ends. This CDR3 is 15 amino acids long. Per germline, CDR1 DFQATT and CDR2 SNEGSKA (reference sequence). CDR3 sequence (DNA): TGCAGTAGATCAGGGACCGGGGCAGCGTACAATGAGCAGTTCTTC. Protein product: CSRSGTGAAYNEQFF.

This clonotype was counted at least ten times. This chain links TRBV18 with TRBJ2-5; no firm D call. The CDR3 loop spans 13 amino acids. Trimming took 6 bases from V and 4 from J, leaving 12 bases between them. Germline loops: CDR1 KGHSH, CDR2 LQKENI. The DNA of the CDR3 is TGTGCCAGCTCGCCTAGGATGGGAGAGACCCAGTACTTC. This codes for CASSPRMGETQYF. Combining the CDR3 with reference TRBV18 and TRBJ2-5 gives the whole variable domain NAGVMQNPRHLVRRRGQEARLRCSPMKGHSHVYWYRQLPEEGLKFMVYLQKENIIDESGMPKERFSAEFPKEGPSILRIQQVVRGDSAAYFCASSPRMGETQYFGPGTRLLVL.

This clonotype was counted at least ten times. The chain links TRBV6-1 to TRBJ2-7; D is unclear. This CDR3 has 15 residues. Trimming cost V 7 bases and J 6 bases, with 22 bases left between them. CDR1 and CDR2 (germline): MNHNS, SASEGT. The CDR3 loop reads CASNGYASLSTEQYV. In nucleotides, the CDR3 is TGTGCCAGCAACGGCTACGCGAGTCTCTCAACCGAGCAGTACGTC.

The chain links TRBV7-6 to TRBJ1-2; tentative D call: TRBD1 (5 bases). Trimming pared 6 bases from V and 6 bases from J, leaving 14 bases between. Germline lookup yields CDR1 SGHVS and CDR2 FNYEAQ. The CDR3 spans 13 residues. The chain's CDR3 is CASSQRGPDGYTF. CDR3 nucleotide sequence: TGTGCCAGCAGTCAGAGGGGCCCTGATGGCTACACCTTC.

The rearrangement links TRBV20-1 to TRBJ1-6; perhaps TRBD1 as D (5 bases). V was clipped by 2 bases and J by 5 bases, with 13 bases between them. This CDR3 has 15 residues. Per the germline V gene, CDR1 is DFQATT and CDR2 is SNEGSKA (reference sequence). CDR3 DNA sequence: TGCAGTGCTAGACCTGGGACGCCGGATAATTCACCCCTCCACTTT. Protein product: CSARPGTPDNSPLHF.

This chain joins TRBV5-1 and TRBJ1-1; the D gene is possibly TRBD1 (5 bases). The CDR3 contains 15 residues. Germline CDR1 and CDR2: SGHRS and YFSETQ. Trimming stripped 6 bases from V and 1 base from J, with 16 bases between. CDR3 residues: CASTVIPTENTEAFF. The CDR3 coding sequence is TGCGCCAGCACCGTTATACCGACAGAGAACACTGAAGCTTTCTTT.

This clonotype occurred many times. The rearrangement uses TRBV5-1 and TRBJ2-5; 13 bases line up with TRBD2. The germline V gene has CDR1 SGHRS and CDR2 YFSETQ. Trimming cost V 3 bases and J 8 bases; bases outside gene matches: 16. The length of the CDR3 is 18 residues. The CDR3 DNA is TGCGCCAGCAGCTGGAGGACTAGCGGGGGACCCACGGGGGAAACCCAGTACTTC. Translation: CASSWRTSGGPTGETQYF.

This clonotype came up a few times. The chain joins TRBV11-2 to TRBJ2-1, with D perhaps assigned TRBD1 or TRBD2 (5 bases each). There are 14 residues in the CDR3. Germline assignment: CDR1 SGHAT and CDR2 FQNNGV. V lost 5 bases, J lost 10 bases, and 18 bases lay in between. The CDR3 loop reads CASSEGLQGNEQFF. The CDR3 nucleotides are TGTGCCAGCAGCGAGGGCCTCCAGGGCAACGAGCAGTTCTTC.